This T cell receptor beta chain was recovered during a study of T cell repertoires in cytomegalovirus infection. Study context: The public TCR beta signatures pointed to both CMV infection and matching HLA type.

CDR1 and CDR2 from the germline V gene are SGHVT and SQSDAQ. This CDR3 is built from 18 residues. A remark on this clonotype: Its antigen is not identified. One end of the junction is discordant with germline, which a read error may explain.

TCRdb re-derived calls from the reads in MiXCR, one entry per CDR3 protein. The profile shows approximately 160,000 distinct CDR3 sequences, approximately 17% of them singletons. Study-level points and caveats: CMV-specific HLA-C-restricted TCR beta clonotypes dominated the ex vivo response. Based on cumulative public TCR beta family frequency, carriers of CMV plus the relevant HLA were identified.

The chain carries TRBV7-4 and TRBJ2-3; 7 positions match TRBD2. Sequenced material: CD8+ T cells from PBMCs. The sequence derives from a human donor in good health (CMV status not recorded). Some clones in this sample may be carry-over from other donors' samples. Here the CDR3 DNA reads TGTGCCAGCAGCTCCACGATCGAGCGGGGACCTAGCACAGGTACGCAGTATTTT. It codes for CASSSTIERGPSTGTQYF.